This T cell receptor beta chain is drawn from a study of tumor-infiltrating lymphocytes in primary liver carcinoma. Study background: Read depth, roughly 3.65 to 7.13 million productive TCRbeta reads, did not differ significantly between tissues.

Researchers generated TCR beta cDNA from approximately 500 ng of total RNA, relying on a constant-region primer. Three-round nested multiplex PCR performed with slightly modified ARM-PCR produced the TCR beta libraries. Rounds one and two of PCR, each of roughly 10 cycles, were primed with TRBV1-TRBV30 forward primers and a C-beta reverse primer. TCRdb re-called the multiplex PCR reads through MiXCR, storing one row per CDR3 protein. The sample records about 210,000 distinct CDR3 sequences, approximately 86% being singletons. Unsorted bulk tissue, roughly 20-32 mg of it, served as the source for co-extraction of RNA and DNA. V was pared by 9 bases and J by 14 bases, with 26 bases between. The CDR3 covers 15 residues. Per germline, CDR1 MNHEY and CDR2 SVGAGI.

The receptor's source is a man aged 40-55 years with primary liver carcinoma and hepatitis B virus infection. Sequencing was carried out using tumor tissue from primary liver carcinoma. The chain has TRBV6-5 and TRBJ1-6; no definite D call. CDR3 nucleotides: TGTGCCAGTAGGGTTGAACAGTGGTGGTTTTTAGCCCTCCACTTT. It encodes CASRVEQWWFLALHF.